This note documents a single T cell receptor (beta chain) sequence. Its antigen is currently not known. One base away there is no much larger clone; base qualities are not given. The source of the sample is a study of blood T cell repertoires in COVID-19 (dated by TCRdb to 2019 to 2021). For context, the study as a whole: Samples from collaborators originated in the United States, Italy and Spain and spanned both the acute and convalescent phases of COVID-19. The prospective study material was composed of cDNA or gDNA derived from T cells, B-cell-depleted T cells, or PBMCs. The repertoires were released in a freely available public database intended as a resource for research on the immune response to SARS-CoV-2. Subjects who had been exposed to COVID-19, were actively infected with it, or had recovered from it provided the deeply sampled blood TCRbeta repertoires that made up the dataset. The sample metadata nearly always contained a de-identified subject ID, COVID-19 status, age in years and sex. Where available, HLA class I and class II types were taken from metadata supplied by the sample provider and were not determined by assay-based typing. The samples were drawn from two sources: the first 160 participants of the ongoing ImmuneRACE study, and 1,254 subjects contributed by 6 global collaborators. Study-level results and caveats: How much clinical and demographic metadata was included differed by source and by participant, and the metadata was provided uncurated.

The immunoSEQ Assay, a bias-controlled multiplex PCR, was used to amplify TCRbeta CDR3 regions from genomic DNA. As for the authors' bioinformatics: The number of nucleated cells in each sample was estimated by amplification of reference gene primers within the assay. Sequence reads were collapsed and filtered to measure the absolute abundance of every unique TCRbeta CDR3 rearrangement. For each sample, productive Simpson clonality was calculated by taking the square root of Simpson's diversity index across productive rearrangements. This immuneACCESS table, as held by TCRdb, lists in-frame sequences with V and J called but not all clones. Of the missing ones, under half trace to an unresolved V gene in checked studies; the others have no known cause. The DNA gave D and trimming, while V, J and clone size come from that table. This sample comprises about 240,000 clones, around 86% of them detected only once. 3% to 4% of the sample rests with the top ten.

Participants in the prospective study were enrolled through a virtual design, were aged about 18 to 89 years, and lived in 24 United States geographic areas. To assign participants to cohorts, the prospective study relied on clinical history that participants themselves reported in a screening survey and a study questionnaire. Each participant in the prospective study had whole blood, serum and a nasopharyngeal or oropharyngeal swab collected by mobile phlebotomists. Participants in the prospective study had the option to provide additional blood draws and questionnaires over an approximately two-month period. Before DNA extraction, blood samples from the prospective study were shipped at room temperature or frozen. A distance of 9 bases separates the germline ends of V and J, which lose 2 bases and 5 bases respectively. CDR1 and CDR2 are drawn from the germline V gene: MNHEY, SVGAGI. Counted from cysteine to phenylalanine, this CDR3 has 14 amino acids. Solely the CDR3 DNA is kept, with 42 bases framed from the first base.

The clonotype comes from a woman aged 40 to 50 with acute COVID-19. The V gene is TRBV6-5 and the J gene is TRBJ2-2; the D gene is perhaps TRBD2, from 5 matching bases. The material sequenced was PBMCs or T cells enriched from blood (not recorded which). Read as DNA, the sequence is TGTGCCAGCAGTTACAATCGGGGAACCGGGGAGCTGTTTTTT. Translation gives CASSYNRGTGELFF.